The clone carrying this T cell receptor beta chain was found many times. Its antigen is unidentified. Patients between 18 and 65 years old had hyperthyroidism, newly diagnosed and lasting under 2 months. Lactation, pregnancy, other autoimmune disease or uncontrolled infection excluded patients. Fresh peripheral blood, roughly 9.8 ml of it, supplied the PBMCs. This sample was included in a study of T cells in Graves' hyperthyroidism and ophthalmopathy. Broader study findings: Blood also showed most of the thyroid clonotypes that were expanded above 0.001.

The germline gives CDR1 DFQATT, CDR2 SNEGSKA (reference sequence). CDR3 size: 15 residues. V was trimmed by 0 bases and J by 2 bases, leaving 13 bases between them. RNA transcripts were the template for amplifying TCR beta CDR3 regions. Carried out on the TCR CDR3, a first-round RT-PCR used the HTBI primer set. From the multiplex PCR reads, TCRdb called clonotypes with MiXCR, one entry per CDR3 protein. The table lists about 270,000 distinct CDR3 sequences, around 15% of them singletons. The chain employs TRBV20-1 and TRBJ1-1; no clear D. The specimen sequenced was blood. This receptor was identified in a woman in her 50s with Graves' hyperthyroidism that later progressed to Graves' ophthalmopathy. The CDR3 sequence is CSARDSLTVNTEAFF. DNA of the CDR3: TGCAGTGCTAGAGATTCTTTGACGGTCAACACTGAAGCTTTCTTT.